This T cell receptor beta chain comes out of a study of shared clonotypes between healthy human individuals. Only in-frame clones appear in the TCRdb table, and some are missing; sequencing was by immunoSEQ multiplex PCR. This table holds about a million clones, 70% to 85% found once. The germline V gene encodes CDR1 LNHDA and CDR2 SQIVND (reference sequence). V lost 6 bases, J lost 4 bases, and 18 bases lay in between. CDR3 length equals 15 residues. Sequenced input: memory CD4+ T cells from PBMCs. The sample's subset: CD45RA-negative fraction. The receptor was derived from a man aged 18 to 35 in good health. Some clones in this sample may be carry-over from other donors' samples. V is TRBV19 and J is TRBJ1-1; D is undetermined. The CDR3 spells CASSHLRSRGTEAFF. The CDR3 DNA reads TGTGCCAGTAGCCACCTCAGGTCTCGCGGCACTGAAGCTTTCTTT.